The 29 T cell receptor beta chains presented below share a single source sample, sequenced in a study. TCRdb used MiXCR to reprocess the 5' RACE reads, holding one entry per CDR3 protein. The sample lists about 62,000 distinct CDR3 sequences, roughly 30% occurring once. Sequencing used tumor-infiltrating naive CD4+ T cells sorted from the breast tumor. Subset here: naive CD4+ T cells, CD4+CD45RA+CD25-. These receptors all come from a female donor with breast cancer.

As to this clonotype: One base away lies a much larger clone, so this may be a sequencing read error. The rearrangement links TRBV20-1 to TRBJ1-2, with D possibly TRBD1 on 5 matching bases. The CDR3 has 16 residues. The V and J ends lost 2 bases and 8 bases respectively, with 24 bases between them. Germline V gene lookup returns CDR1 DFQATT and CDR2 SNEGSKA (reference sequence). CDR3 sequence (DNA): TGCAGTGCTAGACCAAGACAGAGGGCAAGGAGTATAGGCTACACCTTC. The encoded protein is CSARPRQRARSIGYTF.

This clonotype was recorded many times. This rearrangement joins TRBV7-8 to TRBJ2-7; 7 bases fit TRBD2. V trimming: 2 bases; J trimming: 1 base; junction bases outside the gene matches: 5. CDR3 length: 15 residues. Germline loops: CDR1 SGHVS, CDR2 FQNEAQ. DNA of the CDR3: TGTGCCAGCAGCTTATCCCTAGCGGTTTCCTACGAGCAGTACTTC. It yields the protein CASSLSLAVSYEQYF. Full variable domain (missing parts from reference TRBV7-8 and TRBJ2-7): GAGVSQSPRYKVAKRGQDVALRCDPISGHVSLFWYQQALGQGPEFLTYFQNEAQLDKSGLPSDRFFAERPEGSVSTLKIQRTQQEDSAVYLCASSLSLAVSYEQYFGPGTRLTVT.

This clonotype has only a few counts. CDR3 sequence (DNA): TGTGCCAGCAGCTTGAGGGGCTCCTACAATGAGCAGTTCTTC. This codes for CASSLRGSYNEQFF. V and J are TRBV7-9 and TRBJ2-1; the D call may be TRBD1 or TRBD2 (5 bases each). V was cut by 3 bases and J by 0 bases, with 6 bases left in between. This CDR3 comprises 14 residues. Germline lookup yields CDR1 SEHNR and CDR2 FQNEAQ (reference sequence).

This clonotype was observed many times. The gene calls are TRBV29-1 and TRBJ1-1; 7 bases are a match to TRBD1. There are 14 residues in the CDR3. Germline V CDR1 and CDR2: SQVTM, ANQGSEA. Germline trimming cut 5 bases from V and 3 bases from J; bases unmatched to any gene: 9. CDR3 coding DNA: TGCAGCGTTCAGAGGGACAGAGCTTACACTGAAGCTTTCTTT. Translation gives CSVQRDRAYTEAFF.

The rearrangement joins TRBV2 to TRBJ2-1, with TRBD1 matching over 11 bases. V lost 6 bases, J lost 3 bases, and 4 bases stayed unmatched. The CDR3 is 15 amino acids. CDR1 and CDR2 (germline): SNHLY, FYNNEI. The chain's CDR3 is CASRGQGGSYNEQFF. In DNA form, the CDR3 reads TGTGCCAGCAGGGGACAGGGGGGGAGCTACAATGAGCAGTTCTTC.

The chain joins TRBV29-1 to TRBJ2-7; D may be TRBD2 (5 bases). With 4 bases removed from V and 6 bases from J, the gap between germline ends came to 10 bases. There are 11 residues in the CDR3. Germline V gene lookup returns CDR1 SQVTM and CDR2 ANQGSEA. CDR3 in DNA: TGCAGCGTTGGGGCGGGTGGCGAGCAGTACTTC. It translates to CSVGAGGEQYF.

V usage is TRBV7-2 and J usage is TRBJ2-7; D tentatively reads TRBD1 or TRBD2 (5 bases each). Per germline, CDR1 SGHTA and CDR2 FQGNSA. This CDR3 is built from 13 residues. The V and J ends lost 5 bases and 3 bases respectively, with 11 bases between them. DNA for the CDR3: TGTGCCAGCAGCAACCGGGACGGCTACGAGCAGTACTTC. It translates to CASSNRDGYEQYF. Using reference TRBV7-2 and TRBJ2-7 for the parts outside the CDR3, the full variable domain is GAGVSQSPSNKVTEKGKDVELRCDPISGHTALYWYRQSLGQGLEFLIYFQGNSAPDKSGLPSDRFSAERTGGSVSTLTIQRTQQEDSAVYLCASSNRDGYEQYFGPGTRLTVT.

Here the CDR3 reads CASGPTGPGRTDTQYF. The CDR3 nucleotides are TGTGCCAGCGGTCCTACAGGCCCAGGACGCACAGATACGCAGTATTTT. The V gene is TRBV6-5, the J gene TRBJ2-3; the D gene is possibly TRBD1 (5 bases). The CDR3 sequence is 16 residues long. V was cut by 8 bases and J by 1 base, with 19 bases left in between. Per the germline V gene, CDR1 is MNHEY and CDR2 is SVGAGI.

This clonotype has a handful of counts. The chain couples TRBV20-1 to TRBJ1-1; TRBD1 agrees at 10 bases. The ends lost 2 bases at V and 5 bases at J; junction bases unmatched: 8. The germline CDR1 and CDR2 sequences are DFQATT and SNEGSKA (reference sequence). CDR3 length equals 15 residues. The CDR3 sequence is CSARMAGQGSTEAFF. For the CDR3, the DNA is TGCAGTGCTAGAATGGCGGGACAGGGGTCTACTGAAGCTTTCTTT.

The chain joins TRBV4-1 to TRBJ1-5, with D unresolved. The CDR3 is 15 residues long. Trimming left V 4 bases short and J 2 bases short, with 12 bases between. The V gene's germline CDR1 is MGHRA and CDR2 YSYEKL. CDR3 in DNA: TGCGCCAGCAGCCGGGCAGGTCTCGGCAATCAGCCCCAGCATTTT. It specifies CASSRAGLGNQPQHF.

The chain joins TRBV19 to TRBJ1-5; D gene ambiguous. Per germline, CDR1 LNHDA and CDR2 SQIVND (reference sequence). This CDR3 spans 13 amino acids. Trimming stripped 1 base from V and 5 bases from J, with 6 bases between. This CDR3 is CASSIGRDQPQHF. As DNA, the CDR3 is TGTGCCAGTAGTATAGGGAGGGATCAGCCCCAGCATTTT.

The chain joins TRBV29-1 to TRBJ2-7, with 8 bases lining up with TRBD1. This CDR3 contains 13 residues. The V segment lost 6 bases and the J segment 2 bases; nucleotides outside the gene matches: 6. The germline CDR1 and CDR2 sequences are SQVTM and ANQGSEA. The CDR3 coding sequence is TGCAGCGTGGTGACAGGGGTCCCCTACGAGCAGTACTTC. This gives the protein CSVVTGVPYEQYF.

The table lists this clonotype with a few counts. This sequence joins TRBV15 and TRBJ1-2; 7 bases agree with TRBD1. CDR1 LNHNV and CDR2 YYDKDF come from the germline V gene (reference sequence). The J segment lost 5 bases and the V segment lost 5 bases, leaving 5 bases of the junction unmatched. The CDR3 is made up of 13 amino acids. CDR3 in amino acids: CATSVRQGYGYTF. The CDR3 nucleotides read TGTGCCACCAGCGTGAGACAGGGTTATGGCTACACCTTC.

The rearrangement joins TRBV12-3 or TRBV12-4 to TRBJ1-2; 10 bases match TRBD1. J was trimmed by 4 bases and V by 5 bases; bases with no gene match: 7. The CDR3 contains 15 residues. The CDR3 reads CASSPDRGRGYGYTF. CDR3 DNA sequence: TGTGCCAGCAGTCCAGACAGGGGGCGCGGCTATGGCTACACCTTC.

There are a few counts of this clonotype. J is TRBJ2-1 and V is TRBV10-1; TRBD2 matches at 10 bases. Germline CDR1 is WNHNN and CDR2 is SYGVQD (reference sequence). The CDR3 sequence is 18 residues long. V lost 4 bases to trimming and J lost 2 bases; unmatched junction nucleotides: 11. This chain's CDR3 is CASSGREKRGGTYNEQFF. CDR3 nucleotides: TGCGCCAGCAGTGGAAGGGAGAAGCGGGGGGGGACCTACAATGAGCAGTTCTTC.

The V gene is TRBV9, the J gene TRBJ2-3; a weak D match, TRBD1 (6 bases). Per germline, CDR1 SGDLS and CDR2 YYNGEE. The V end was cut by 0 bases, the J end by 5 bases, with 13 bases between. This CDR3 has 15 amino acids. CDR3 region: CASSVDNRVEDTQYF. DNA for the CDR3: TGTGCCAGCAGCGTAGACAACAGGGTTGAAGATACGCAGTATTTT.

The rearrangement joins TRBV24-1 to TRBJ2-1; TRBD1 might be the D (6 bases). This CDR3 region has 13 residues. V was pared by 5 bases and J by 15 bases, with 19 bases between. CDR1 and CDR2 from the germline V gene are KGHDR and SFDVKD. The CDR3 bases are TGTGCCACCAGTGCTGCCGACAGGTTCCATCCGTTCTTC. It encodes CATSAADRFHPFF.

The chain has TRBV18 and TRBJ1-3; no firm D call. Trimming took 2 bases from V and 0 from J, leaving 11 bases between them. The CDR3 has 16 amino acids. The germline CDR1 and CDR2 sequences are KGHSH and LQKENI. The CDR3, as DNA: TGTGCCAGCTCACCAGAGGTCGTTGGCTCTGGAAACACCATATATTTT. It specifies CASSPEVVGSGNTIYF.

There are a few counts of this clonotype. The chain links TRBV27 to TRBJ2-6; possibly TRBD2 for D (6 bases). CDR1 and CDR2 (germline): MNHEY, SMNVEV (reference sequence). V gave up 3 bases and J gave up 0 bases, with 6 bases separating them. The CDR3 totals 15 residues. CDR3 DNA sequence: TGTGCCAGCAGTTTGGGGGGCTCTGGGGCCAACGTCCTGACTTTC. Protein sequence: CASSLGGSGANVLTF.

This clonotype has just a few counts. This chain joins TRBV6-6 and TRBJ2-3, with a weak D call TRBD2 (5 bases). Trimming stripped 0 bases from V and 1 base from J, with 8 bases between. CDR1 and CDR2 (germline): MNHNY, SVGAGI (reference sequence). CDR3 length: 15 residues. CDR3 residues: CASSYSGVGTDTQYF. The CDR3 DNA reads as TGTGCCAGCAGTTACTCGGGAGTGGGCACAGATACGCAGTATTTT.

This clonotype was counted only a few times. The rearrangement joins TRBV11-2 to TRBJ2-3, with D uncertain. Germline V gene sequence: CDR1 SGHAT, CDR2 FQNNGV. V gave up 3 bases and J gave up 5 bases, with 9 bases separating them. The CDR3 has 13 residues. CDR3 in amino acids: CASSLAARDTQYF. The CDR3 DNA reads TGTGCCAGCAGCTTGGCCGCGCGAGATACGCAGTATTTT. The full variable domain, rest sourced from reference TRBV11-2 and TRBJ2-3, is EAGVAQSPRYKIIEKRQSVAFWCNPISGHATLYWYQQILGQGPKLLIQFQNNGVVDDSQLPKDRFSAERLKGVDSTLKIQPAKLEDSAVYLCASSLAARDTQYFGPGTRLTVL.

The genes are TRBV11-2 and TRBJ2-1; maybe TRBD1 (5 bases). Trimming took 3 bases from V and 0 from J, leaving 15 bases between them. This CDR3 contains 17 residues. Looked up from germline, CDR1 is SGHAT and CDR2 is FQNNGV. The CDR3 loop reads CASSLWTPTSSYNEQFF. CDR3 bases: TGTGCCAGCAGCTTGTGGACACCAACAAGCTCCTACAATGAGCAGTTCTTC.

In this sample, this clonotype turned up a few times. The rearrangement links TRBV27 to TRBJ1-1; D is possibly TRBD1 (6 bases). Germline CDR1 and CDR2: MNHEY and SMNVEV (reference sequence). Trimming took off 6 bases at V and 2 bases at J, with 16 bases between the two ends. This CDR3 is built from 15 residues. The CDR3 region is CASSPAGALNTEAFF. The DNA for the CDR3 is TGTGCCAGCAGCCCGGCAGGGGCCCTAAACACTGAAGCTTTCTTT.

This chain connects TRBV20-1 to TRBJ2-3, with 9 bases aligning to TRBD2. The CDR3 spans 15 residues. Germline V gene data show CDR1 as DFQATT and CDR2 as SNEGSKA (reference sequence). The V and J ends lost 0 bases and 1 base, in that order; junction bases with no gene match: 2. The CDR3 DNA reads TGCAGTGCTAGAGATACTAGCGGGCGCACAGATACGCAGTATTTT. It specifies CSARDTSGRTDTQYF.

This clonotype has only one observation. The junction departs from the called germline gene at one end, perhaps through a read error. The V call is TRBV20-1, the J call TRBJ2-1, with D unclear. Germline V gives CDR1 DFQATT, CDR2 SNEGSKA (reference sequence). The CDR3 runs 15 residues. The CDR3 here is CSARDIAVTVNEQSF. The CDR3 DNA reads TGCAGTGCCAGAGATATTGCGGTTACTGTCAATGAACAGTCCTTC.

Here the CDR3 DNA reads TGTGCCAGCAGTTTAAAGGGACCCTACAATGAGCAGTTCTTC. Translated, it gives CASSLKGPYNEQFF. The chain combines TRBV12-3 or TRBV12-4 with TRBJ2-1; D tentatively reads TRBD1 or TRBD2 (5 bases each). Trimming left V 2 bases short and J 2 bases short, with 7 bases between. This CDR3 has 14 amino acids.

The genes are TRBV29-1 and TRBJ1-1; D might be TRBD1 (6 bases). The V end lost 6 bases, the J end lost 14 bases, and 19 bases lay between the germline ends. This CDR3 contains 11 residues. Germline lookup yields CDR1 SQVTM and CDR2 ANQGSEA. The CDR3 nucleotides read TGCAGCGTCGGCCAGGGGCGGCTTGGGTTCTTT. Translation: CSVGQGRLGFF.

The V and J genes are TRBV18 and TRBJ2-2; perhaps TRBD2 as D (6 bases). Trimming stripped 3 bases from V and 0 bases from J, with 11 bases between. This CDR3 comprises 16 residues. Per the germline V gene, CDR1 is KGHSH and CDR2 is LQKENI. As DNA, the CDR3 is TGTGCCAGCTCACCCTTCACTAGCTCGAACACCGGGGAGCTGTTTTTT. It yields the protein CASSPFTSSNTGELFF.

This clonotype has just a few counts. This chain connects TRBV2 to TRBJ2-7; D might be TRBD1 (5 bases). The CDR3 consists of 15 residues. V lost 7 bases and J 3 bases, leaving 19 bases between the germline ends. Germline V CDR1 and CDR2: SNHLY, FYNNEI. The CDR3 sequence: CASNQRTSNIYEQYF. The DNA of the CDR3 is TGTGCCAGCAATCAAAGGACAAGTAATATCTACGAGCAGTACTTC. The variable domain in full, completed from reference TRBV2 and TRBJ2-7, reads EPEVTQTPSHQVTQMGQEVILRCVPISNHLYFYWYRQILGQKVEFLVSFYNNEISEKSEIFDDQFSVERPDGSNFTLKIRSTKLEDSAMYFCASNQRTSNIYEQYFGPGTRLTVT.